Shown below are 22 T cell receptor beta chains from a single sample sequenced in a study of cytomegalovirus exposure and HLA in healthy donors. It was with 60 Vbeta and 13 Jbeta primers that the PCR ran. Produced via immunoSEQ multiplex PCR; TCRdb's table is partial and in-frame only. The sample shows about 180,000 clones, around four fifths of them seen only once. Sequenced material: PBMCs. These receptors originate from a man in his late teens or twenties in good health and CMV-seronegative.

The chain links TRBV30 to TRBJ1-1; D is perhaps TRBD1 (6 bases). The CDR3 runs 13 residues. Trimming shortened V by 2 bases and J by 2 bases, and 9 bases separated the two germline ends. The germline gives CDR1 GTSNPN, CDR2 SVGIG (reference sequence). In DNA form, the CDR3 reads TGTGCCTGGAGTAGGACAGATAACACTGAAGCTTTCTTT. Its translation: CAWSRTDNTEAFF.

The chain's CDR3 is CASRTAPGANVLTF. The CDR3 nucleotides are TGTGCCAGCAGGACAGCCCCTGGGGCCAACGTCCTGACTTTC. The V and J genes are TRBV2 and TRBJ2-6, with a possible D match to TRBD1 (5 bases). V was pared by 6 bases and J by 2 bases, with 8 bases between. The CDR3 totals 14 residues. Germline V gene lookup returns CDR1 SNHLY and CDR2 FYNNEI.

CDR3 region: CASSIGAEAFF. The CDR3 DNA reads as TGTGCCAGTAGTATCGGGGCTGAAGCTTTCTTT. V is TRBV19 and J is TRBJ1-1; the D is unclear. This CDR3 contains 11 residues. Germline CDR1 reads LNHDA; CDR2 reads SQIVND (reference sequence). V was trimmed by 3 bases and J by 6 bases, leaving 5 bases between them.

The rearrangement uses TRBV18 and TRBJ1-1, with 8 bases identical to TRBD1. The length of the CDR3 is 18 residues. V shed 0 bases and J 0 bases; nucleotides not matched to a gene: 9. From germline, CDR1 is KGHSH and CDR2 LQKENI. Here the CDR3 DNA reads TGTGCCAGCTCACCACCTGTGAACAGGGGGATAATGAACACTGAAGCTTTCTTT. This codes for CASSPPVNRGIMNTEAFF. Looking up the rest from reference TRBV18 and TRBJ1-1 gives the full variable domain: NAGVMQNPRHLVRRRGQEARLRCSPMKGHSHVYWYRQLPEEGLKFMVYLQKENIIDESGMPKERFSAEFPKEGPSILRIQQVVRGDSAAYFCASSPPVNRGIMNTEAFFGQGTRLTVV.

The chain is built from TRBV30 and TRBJ1-4, with 9 bases lining up with TRBD1. The CDR3 is 14 residues long. The trim removed 4 bases at V and 10 bases at J, leaving 10 bases unmatched. Germline loops: CDR1 GTSNPN, CDR2 SVGIG (reference sequence). The CDR3 nucleotides read TGTGCCTGGACCGCAGGACAGGGGATTCGAAAACTGTTTTTT. This sequence encodes CAWTAGQGIRKLFF.

The chain recombines TRBV6-5 with TRBJ1-5; 9 positions agree with TRBD1. The V gene's germline CDR1 is MNHEY and CDR2 SVGAGI. Trimming at V came to 0 bases and at J to 3 bases, leaving 3 bases not matched to a gene. The CDR3 runs 16 residues. The CDR3 loop reads CASSYSGQGLNQPQHF. The DNA of the CDR3 is TGTGCCAGCAGTTACTCGGGACAGGGACTCAATCAGCCCCAGCATTTT.

This chain connects TRBV11-2 to TRBJ1-4, with TRBD1 as a possible D gene (6 bases). Germline V gene sequence: CDR1 SGHAT, CDR2 FQNNGV. This CDR3 is built from 17 residues. Trimming removed 2 bases from V and 8 bases from J, with 21 bases in between. CDR3 protein: CASSLLRTETVREKLFF. Written as DNA, the CDR3 is TGTGCCAGCAGCTTATTGCGGACAGAGACAGTGAGGGAAAAACTGTTTTTT.

This clone was detected a few times. V is TRBV7-6 and J is TRBJ2-1, with D perhaps matching TRBD2 (6 bases). Germline CDR1 reads SGHVS; CDR2 reads FNYEAQ. The ends were cut back, 5 bases at V and 7 bases at J, with 18 bases in the middle. This CDR3 spans 15 amino acids. The CDR3 DNA reads TGTGCCAGCAGCCCCGCGGGACTCGCACCTAATGAGCAGTTCTTC. Translating it yields CASSPAGLAPNEQFF.

This clone was seen once. This rearrangement joins TRBV4-3 to TRBJ1-4; D unclear. V was cut by 8 bases and J by 6 bases, with 19 bases left in between. This CDR3 spans 15 amino acids. The germline V gene has CDR1 LGHNA and CDR2 YSLEER. In DNA form, the CDR3 reads TGCGCCAGCTCCCTTAGTTGGGTCCGGGATGAAAAACTGTTTTTT. Amino acids: CASSLSWVRDEKLFF.

J is TRBJ1-5 and V is TRBV18, with 8 bases that match TRBD1. V trimming: 4 bases; J trimming: 0 bases; junction bases outside the gene matches: 5. The CDR3 has 16 amino acids. Germline V gives CDR1 KGHSH, CDR2 LQKENI. DNA of the CDR3: TGTGCCAGCTCACGCGGGACAGGAGATAGCAATCAGCCCCAGCATTTT. Translating gives CASSRGTGDSNQPQHF.

The gene calls are TRBV11-2 and TRBJ1-4; 7 bases agree with TRBD1. Germline V gene lookup returns CDR1 SGHAT and CDR2 FQNNGV. This CDR3 region has 15 residues. J gave up 5 bases and V 2 bases, and 5 bases lay outside the gene matches. The CDR3 DNA sequence: TGTGCCAGCAGCTTACGGACAGGACAAAATGAAAAACTGTTTTTT. Translation: CASSLRTGQNEKLFF.

This clone showed up just once. V usage is TRBV6-5 and J usage is TRBJ1-2, with 8 bases matching TRBD1. Germline trimming cut 6 bases from V and 0 bases from J; bases unmatched to any gene: 6. Per the germline V gene, CDR1 is MNHEY and CDR2 is SVGAGI. CDR3 length equals 15 residues. CDR3 in DNA: TGTGCCAGCAGGCGCGGGACAGGTCCTAACTATGGCTACACCTTC. Translated: CASRRGTGPNYGYTF.

The gene calls are TRBV4-3 and TRBJ1-2, with 7 positions matching TRBD1. Germline V gene sequence: CDR1 LGHNA, CDR2 YSLEER. V was pared by 0 bases and J by 1 base, with 8 bases of the junction left unmatched. This CDR3 has 17 amino acids. The CDR3 DNA reads as TGCGCCAGCAGCCAAGAAGATCGGACAGGACTTAACTATGGCTACACCTTC. Protein sequence: CASSQEDRTGLNYGYTF.

V is TRBV2 and J is TRBJ2-3, with 8 bases matching TRBD2. CDR1 is SNHLY and CDR2 is FYNNEI in the germline V gene. This CDR3 is 16 amino acids long. With 4 bases clipped from V and 0 bases from J, the junction kept 6 bases outside the gene matches. CDR3 loop: CASSVRGLGSTDTQYF. CDR3 coding DNA: TGTGCCAGCAGTGTGAGGGGACTAGGGAGCACAGATACGCAGTATTTT.

The CDR3, as DNA: TGTGCCAGCAGCAAAGTCGGGCGGGGGGGCCAAAGCTCTGGAAACACCATATATTTT. The encoded protein is CASSKVGRGGQSSGNTIYF. The chain carries TRBV21-1 and TRBJ1-3. TRBV21-1 constitutes a pseudogene. The length of the CDR3 is 19 residues.

The genes are TRBV19 and TRBJ2-7, with a tentative D call TRBD1 (5 bases). This CDR3 is built from 12 residues. Trimming removed 0 bases from V and 6 bases from J, with 6 bases in between. Germline V gene sequence: CDR1 LNHDA, CDR2 SQIVND (reference sequence). DNA for the CDR3: TGTGCCAGTAGTATAGACAGGGTCGAGCAGTACTTC. As protein: CASSIDRVEQYF.

The chain is built from TRBV6-6 and TRBJ2-1; TRBD1 is a possible D gene (6 bases). Between the trimmed V and J ends, which lost 4 bases and 9 bases, there was a span of 13 bases. Per germline, CDR1 MNHNY and CDR2 SVGAGI (reference sequence). The CDR3 consists of 13 residues. The CDR3 sequence is CASSLGRGSEQFF. CDR3 nucleotide sequence: TGTGCCAGCAGTTTAGGCAGGGGTTCTGAGCAGTTCTTC.

CDR3 nucleotide sequence: TGTGCCAGCAGCTTAGGGGAGGGGTGGGTGCCCCAGCATTTT. This gives the protein CASSLGEGWVPQHF. The chain links TRBV7-8 to TRBJ1-5; D perhaps matches TRBD1 (5 bases). This CDR3 comprises 14 residues. V was cut by 1 base and J by 9 bases, with 13 bases left in between. The germline V gene encodes CDR1 SGHVS and CDR2 FQNEAQ.

The J gene is TRBJ1-5, the V gene TRBV27; a weak D match, TRBD1 (6 bases). This CDR3 contains 19 residues. The germline CDR1 and CDR2 sequences are MNHEY and SMNVEV (reference sequence). V was pared by 5 bases and J by 2 bases, with 25 bases between. The CDR3 is CASSPYFISTGTGNQPQHF. CDR3 nucleotides: TGTGCCAGCAGTCCCTACTTTATCTCCACAGGGACGGGCAATCAGCCCCAGCATTTT.

There are a few counts of this clone. J is TRBJ1-1 and V is TRBV19; 7 bases map to TRBD1. CDR1 and CDR2 (germline): LNHDA, SQIVND (reference sequence). The CDR3 is made up of 14 amino acids. The trim removed 5 bases at V and 3 bases at J, leaving 6 bases unmatched. The CDR3 sequence: CASSSQDRYTEAFF. CDR3 coding DNA: TGTGCCAGTAGTTCCCAGGACAGGTACACTGAAGCTTTCTTT.

The chain uses TRBV29-1 and TRBJ1-1, with D perhaps matching TRBD1 (6 bases). CDR1 and CDR2 from the germline V gene are SQVTM and ANQGSEA. CDR3 length: 13 amino acids. The ends were cut back, 4 bases at V and 8 bases at J, with 17 bases in the middle. Here the CDR3 reads CSVGDTWEREAFF. In DNA, the CDR3 is TGCAGCGTTGGGGACACTTGGGAGAGAGAAGCTTTCTTT.

The rearrangement links TRBV9 to TRBJ2-3, with D tentatively TRBD2 (6 bases). This CDR3 is built from 17 residues. Germline V gene sequence: CDR1 SGDLS, CDR2 YYNGEE. The germline V and J ends were trimmed by 2 bases and 0 bases, with 16 bases remaining between them. CDR3 bases: TGTGCCAGCAGCGTGGGGGACTCGCCCTCTAGCACAGATACGCAGTATTTT. This encodes CASSVGDSPSSTDTQYF. The entire variable domain, with the rest obtained from reference TRBV9 and TRBJ2-3, is as follows: DSGVTQTPKHLITATGQRVTLRCSPRSGDLSVYWYQQSLDQGLQFLIQYYNGEERAKGNILERFSAQQFPDLHSELNLSSLELGDSALYFCASSVGDSPSSTDTQYFGPGTRLTVL.